Below, 22 T cell receptor beta chains from the same sample are listed, as sequenced in a study of cytomegalovirus exposure and HLA in healthy donors. The PCR made use of 60 Vbeta and 13 Jbeta primers. The repertoire was sequenced with immunoSEQ multiplex PCR; TCRdb's copy has only in-frame clones and lacks some. The sample lists 150,000 to 200,000 clones; approximately 84% were seen once. The sample comprised PBMCs. The receptors originated from a girl less than two years old in good health and CMV-seronegative.

This chain connects TRBV7-9 to TRBJ1-2; D is undetermined. Trimming took off 1 base at V and 3 bases at J, with 9 bases between the two ends. There are 14 residues in the CDR3. The V gene's germline CDR1 is SEHNR and CDR2 FQNEAQ (reference sequence). The CDR3 spells CASSLGGSYYGYTF. The CDR3, as DNA: TGTGCCAGCAGCTTAGGAGGGTCCTACTATGGCTACACCTTC. Full variable domain (outside the CDR3, taken from reference TRBV7-9 and TRBJ1-2): DTGVSQNPRHKITKRGQNVTFRCDPISEHNRLYWYRQTLGQGPEFLTYFQNEAQLEKSRLLSDRFSAERPKGSFSTLEIQRTEQGDSAMYLCASSLGGSYYGYTFGSGTRLTVV.

The chain couples TRBV21-1 to TRBJ2-2; the DNA was not compared with TRBD2, the D call given in the table. TRBV21-1 is annotated as a pseudogene. The CDR3 is made up of 15 amino acids. The CDR3 DNA is TGTGCCAGCAGCAGGCGGGAGGACGACACCGGGGAGCTGTTTTTT. Translation: CASSRREDDTGELFF.

This chain links TRBV29-1 with TRBJ2-5; 8 bases align to TRBD2. CDR3 length: 16 residues. CDR1 SQVTM and CDR2 ANQGSEA come from the germline V gene. V shed 3 bases and J 5 bases; nucleotides not matched to a gene: 14. This chain's CDR3 is CSVDSFGRAVAETQYF. The CDR3 region has the DNA TGCAGCGTTGATTCTTTCGGGAGGGCCGTAGCCGAGACCCAGTACTTC.

The chain has TRBV2 and TRBJ2-2; possibly TRBD1 for D (6 bases). V gave up 7 bases and J gave up 6 bases, with 15 bases separating them. Germline V gene lookup returns CDR1 SNHLY and CDR2 FYNNEI. The length of the CDR3 is 14 residues. The CDR3 is CASIRDTIPGELFF. The CDR3 nucleotides read TGTGCCAGCATCCGGGACACTATACCCGGGGAGCTGTTTTTT.

As for this clone: This specimen includes other DNA sequences encoding the same CDR3. The chain joins TRBV9 to TRBJ2-7; perhaps TRBD2 as D (5 bases). The CDR3 sequence is 14 residues long. V lost 2 bases to trimming and J lost 2 bases, with 11 bases between them. Germline V gene sequence: CDR1 SGDLS, CDR2 YYNGEE. The CDR3: CASSVGGSAYEQYF. The CDR3 DNA sequence: TGTGCCAGCAGCGTTGGCGGGTCCGCCTACGAGCAGTACTTC.

The genes are TRBV7-9 and TRBJ2-7; 8 bases line up with TRBD2. Germline values: CDR1 SEHNR, CDR2 FQNEAQ (reference sequence). The J segment lost 5 bases and the V segment lost 3 bases, leaving 15 bases of the junction unmatched. CDR3 length: 17 residues. The CDR3 here is CASSFLPGTRVFDEQYF. DNA of the CDR3: TGTGCCAGCAGCTTTCTTCCCGGGACTAGGGTTTTCGACGAGCAGTACTTC.

The chain has TRBV5-4 and TRBJ2-5; TRBD2 might be the D (6 bases). CDR1 is SGHNT and CDR2 is YYREEE in the germline V gene (reference sequence). The CDR3 is 14 residues long. With 0 bases removed from V and 2 bases from J, the gap between germline ends came to 8 bases. CDR3 loop: CASSLGREQETQYF. The CDR3 DNA follows: TGTGCCAGCAGCTTGGGGAGGGAACAAGAGACCCAGTACTTC.

The rearrangement uses TRBV7-8 and TRBJ2-2; no firm D call. The germline V and J ends were trimmed by 2 bases and 2 bases, with 9 bases remaining between them. The CDR3 has 15 residues. Germline CDR1 is SGHVS and CDR2 is FQNEAQ. CDR3 loop: CASSLSRVNTGELFF. The CDR3 nucleotides read TGTGCCAGCAGCTTATCACGGGTTAACACCGGGGAGCTGTTTTTT. The variable domain in full, with the rest retrieved from reference TRBV7-8 and TRBJ2-2, is GAGVSQSPRYKVAKRGQDVALRCDPISGHVSLFWYQQALGQGPEFLTYFQNEAQLDKSGLPSDRFFAERPEGSVSTLKIQRTQQEDSAVYLCASSLSRVNTGELFFGEGSRLTVL.

This clone was detected once. V usage is TRBV2 and J usage is TRBJ1-4; D might be TRBD1 (5 bases). Trimming pared 4 bases from V and 7 bases from J, leaving 13 bases between. The CDR3 runs to 14 residues. Per germline, CDR1 SNHLY and CDR2 FYNNEI. The CDR3 bases are TGTGCCAGCAGTGTCGAGGGGAGGGGTGAAAAACTGTTTTTT. This sequence encodes CASSVEGRGEKLFF. The full variable domain, in which reference TRBV2 and TRBJ1-4 provide the parts outside the CDR3, is EPEVTQTPSHQVTQMGQEVILRCVPISNHLYFYWYRQILGQKVEFLVSFYNNEISEKSEIFDDQFSVERPDGSNFTLKIRSTKLEDSAMYFCASSVEGRGEKLFFGSGTQLSVL.

This sequence joins TRBV10-3 and TRBJ2-1; D is possibly TRBD1 (5 bases). This CDR3 contains 15 residues. Germline lookup yields CDR1 ENHRY and CDR2 SYGVKD. Trimming cost V 11 bases and J 4 bases, with 21 bases left between them. The CDR3 region is CAAGVGLGGYNEQFF. CDR3 nucleotide sequence: TGTGCCGCTGGGGTGGGGCTCGGCGGATACAATGAGCAGTTCTTC.

The V call is TRBV7-9, the J call TRBJ2-7; D may be TRBD1 (6 bases). The V gene's germline CDR1 is SEHNR and CDR2 FQNEAQ (reference sequence). The CDR3 length is 13 residues. V lost 5 bases and J 2 bases, leaving 10 bases between the germline ends. CDR3 protein: CASSPGTPYEQYF. The CDR3 bases are TGTGCCAGCAGCCCCGGGACACCCTACGAGCAGTACTTC.

The gene calls are TRBV6-5 and TRBJ2-7, with D perhaps matching TRBD2 (5 bases). The CDR3 extends over 14 amino acids. The ends were cut back, 0 bases at V and 3 bases at J, with 9 bases in the middle. Germline V CDR1 and CDR2: MNHEY, SVGAGI. The CDR3 sequence is CASSYSTGNYEQYF. In DNA, the CDR3 is TGTGCCAGCAGTTACTCGACCGGGAACTACGAGCAGTACTTC.

The chain carries TRBV5-4 and TRBJ2-7, with 8 bases that match TRBD2. CDR1 is SGHNT, CDR2 YYREEE, per germline (reference sequence). Trimming cost V 0 bases and J 6 bases; bases outside gene matches: 8. CDR3 length: 15 residues. CDR3 in amino acids: CASSLAVEAGGEQYF. The CDR3 DNA is TGTGCCAGCAGCTTGGCGGTGGAGGCGGGAGGCGAGCAGTACTTC.

The chain combines TRBV13 with TRBJ1-1; possibly TRBD1 for D (6 bases). The ends were cut back, 6 bases at V and 1 base at J, with 12 bases in the middle. The CDR3 is 14 amino acids. Germline CDR1 and CDR2: PRHDT and FYEKMQ (reference sequence). The CDR3, as DNA: TGTGCCAGCAGATTCCGGACAGCGAACACTGAAGCTTTCTTT. Encoded protein: CASRFRTANTEAFF. The full variable domain, completed using reference TRBV13 and TRBJ1-1, is AAGVIQSPRHLIKEKRETATLKCYPIPRHDTVYWYQQGPGQDPQFLISFYEKMQSDKGSIPDRFSAQQFSDYHSELNMSSLELGDSALYFCASRFRTANTEAFFGQGTRLTVV.

V is TRBV5-6 and J is TRBJ2-3, with 10 bases that match TRBD2. Per germline, CDR1 SGHDT and CDR2 YYEEEE. The CDR3 totals 18 residues. After removal of 0 bases from V and 2 bases from J, the junction contained 9 bases not matched to a gene. In nucleotides, the CDR3 is TGTGCCAGCAGCTTGGTTGGTCTAGCGGGGGATATCACAGATACGCAGTATTTT. It encodes CASSLVGLAGDITDTQYF.

This chain connects TRBV5-1 to TRBJ2-5; TRBD2 is a possible D gene (6 bases). Germline lookup yields CDR1 SGHRS and CDR2 YFSETQ. The CDR3 is 15 residues long. Trimming left V 3 bases short and J 9 bases short, with 21 bases between. The CDR3 protein is CASSSNSGLGEAQYF. The CDR3 DNA is TGCGCCAGCAGCTCTAATAGCGGCCTTGGGGAGGCCCAGTACTTC.

This clone was seen more than once but under ten times. The rearrangement joins TRBV7-8 to TRBJ1-2, with a weak D call TRBD1 (6 bases). Germline V gene data show CDR1 as SGHVS and CDR2 as FQNEAQ. CDR3 size: 15 residues. V was shortened by 0 bases and J by 8 bases, with 16 bases between the two germline ends. CDR3 bases: TGTGCCAGCAGCTTAGCGGCAGGGGCATGGTCGGGCTACACCTTC. It encodes CASSLAAGAWSGYTF.

The rearrangement joins TRBV7-2 to TRBJ2-4; TRBD1 agrees at 9 bases. The CDR3 loop spans 15 amino acids. Germline lookup yields CDR1 SGHTA and CDR2 FQGNSA. After removal of 6 bases from V and 3 bases from J, the junction contained 6 bases not matched to a gene. As DNA, the CDR3 is TGTGCCAGCAGGGGTATGGACAGGGGCAAAAACATTCAGTACTTC. Encoded protein: CASRGMDRGKNIQYF.

J is TRBJ2-7 and V is TRBV20-1; D is perhaps TRBD1 (6 bases). The CDR3 length is 11 residues. Germline V gives CDR1 DFQATT, CDR2 SNEGSKA (reference sequence). The V and J ends lost 3 bases and 6 bases respectively, with 9 bases between them. Here the CDR3 reads CSASHRAEQYF. The CDR3 DNA is TGCAGTGCTAGCCACAGGGCCGAGCAGTACTTC.

The chain links TRBV6-1 to TRBJ2-7; TRBD2 matches at 12 bases. The V and J ends lost 5 bases and 7 bases, in that order; junction bases with no gene match: 0. CDR1 is MNHNS and CDR2 is SASEGT in the germline V gene. The CDR3 consists of 12 residues. The CDR3 spells CASSTSGGEQYF. CDR3 in DNA: TGTGCCAGCAGTACTAGCGGGGGGGAGCAGTACTTC.

This chain joins TRBV6-6 and TRBJ1-1; a weak D match, TRBD1 (6 bases). The CDR3 is made up of 13 amino acids. The V end lost 1 base, the J end lost 8 bases, and 11 bases lay between the germline ends. CDR1 and CDR2 (germline): MNHNY, SVGAGI (reference sequence). This chain's CDR3 is CASSYFPGTEAFF. The CDR3 region has the DNA TGTGCCAGCAGTTACTTCCCCGGGACAGAAGCTTTCTTT.

This rearrangement joins TRBV18 to TRBJ2-1; D may be TRBD1 (6 bases). V was shortened by 1 base and J by 9 bases, with 10 bases between the two germline ends. CDR3 length: 13 amino acids. In germline, CDR1 is KGHSH, CDR2 LQKENI. The chain's CDR3 is CASSPLGGPEQFF. For the CDR3, the DNA is TGTGCCAGCTCACCACTTGGGGGCCCTGAGCAGTTCTTC.